Shown below are 10 T cell receptor beta chains from a single sample sequenced in a study of blood T cell dynamics during melanoma immunotherapy. Study observations and caveats: Cell-free DNA CDR3 sequences most resembled the immune-effector CD8+ subset, which was also most clonal.

For these TCRs, the target antigens are not known. Time point of the sample: week 3, after first cycle of checkpoint inhibitor. TIE cells were CD3+ CD4- CD8+ CD45RA- CD45RO-high CD27- CCR7- memory T cells. Sequenced by immunoSEQ multiplex PCR; TCRdb stores in-frame clones only, minus some. The data show some 840 clones, approximately 84% seen once. Sequencing was performed on CD8+ T cells from blood, taken from a patient treated with checkpoint blockade. The receptors here all came from a human donor with melanoma.

V and J are TRBV7-9 and TRBJ2-3; TRBD2 matches 7 bases. Germline lookup yields CDR1 SEHNR and CDR2 FQNEAQ (reference sequence). V gave up 7 bases and J gave up 6 bases; unmatched junction bases: 10. The CDR3 covers 14 residues. CDR3 sequence: CASTSSGGADTQYF. The CDR3 nucleotides read TGTGCCAGCACCTCATCGGGAGGAGCGGATACGCAGTATTTT.

The genes are TRBV9 and TRBJ1-6; 7 nucleotides agree with TRBD1. The ends lost 3 bases at V and 3 bases at J; junction bases unmatched: 6. The germline gives CDR1 SGDLS, CDR2 YYNGEE. The CDR3 is 16 residues long. This CDR3 reads CASSEGTENYNSPLHF. CDR3 DNA: TGTGCCAGCAGCGAGGGGACAGAAAACTATAATTCACCCCTCCACTTT.

The chain links TRBV6-4 to TRBJ2-7; TRBD2 aligns across 14 bases. The CDR3 totals 18 residues. CDR1 MRHNA and CDR2 SNTAGT come from the germline V gene. V lost 5 bases and J lost 3; bases outside the gene matches: 12. CDR3 amino acids: CASSWLGLAGDHCYEQYF. The DNA of the CDR3 is TGTGCCAGCAGTTGGCTGGGACTAGCGGGAGACCATTGCTACGAGCAGTACTTC.

This chain connects TRBV27 to TRBJ1-2; possible D gene TRBD1, 5 bases. Deletions cut 5 bases from V and 0 bases from J, with 10 bases between. Germline assignment: CDR1 MNHEY and CDR2 SMNVEV (reference sequence). This CDR3 contains 14 residues. For the CDR3, the DNA is TGTGCCAGCAGTCGGGGGTTGGCTAACTATGGCTACACCTTC. Its protein product is CASSRGLANYGYTF.

J is TRBJ2-1 and V is TRBV5-5; D is unclear. Germline CDR1 is SGHKS and CDR2 is YYEKEE (reference sequence). The V end lost 3 bases, the J end lost 7 bases, and 5 bases lay between the germline ends. The CDR3 runs 11 residues. This CDR3 is CASSYNNEQFF. CDR3 nucleotides: TGTGCCAGCAGCTACAATAATGAGCAGTTCTTC. The variable domain in full, with the rest retrieved from reference TRBV5-5 and TRBJ2-1, is DAGVTQSPTHLIKTRGQQVTLRCSPISGHKSVSWYQQVLGQGPQFIFQYYEKEERGRGNFPDRFSARQFPNYSSELNVNALLLGDSALYLCASSYNNEQFFGPGTRLTVL.

The chain employs TRBV7-6 and TRBJ1-3, with D perhaps TRBD1 (6 bases). Germline loops: CDR1 SGHVS, CDR2 FNYEAQ. The CDR3 contains 18 residues. With 1 base removed from V and 0 bases from J, the gap between germline ends came to 16 bases. The CDR3 here is CASSLGTVLTSSGNTIYF. The CDR3 DNA sequence: TGTGCCAGCAGCTTAGGGACAGTTTTAACCTCCTCTGGAAACACCATATATTTT. Full variable domain (remainder filled in from reference TRBV7-6 and TRBJ1-3): GAGVSQSPRYKVTKRGQDVALRCDPISGHVSLYWYRQALGQGPEFLTYFNYEAQQDKSGLPNDRFSAERPEGSISTLTIQRTEQRDSAMYRCASSLGTVLTSSGNTIYFGEGSWLTVV.

V usage is TRBV11-2 and J usage is TRBJ2-5; no definite D call. Germline V CDR1 and CDR2: SGHAT, FQNNGV. CDR3 size: 15 residues. The V and J ends lost 1 base and 5 bases respectively, with 14 bases between them. This chain's CDR3 is CASSLGREVWETQYF. CDR3 nucleotides: TGTGCCAGCAGCTTAGGTCGAGAGGTCTGGGAGACCCAGTACTTC. The full variable domain, completed using reference TRBV11-2 and TRBJ2-5, is EAGVAQSPRYKIIEKRQSVAFWCNPISGHATLYWYQQILGQGPKLLIQFQNNGVVDDSQLPKDRFSAERLKGVDSTLKIQPAKLEDSAVYLCASSLGREVWETQYFGPGTRLLVL.

CDR3 region: CASSQDTGRVNTIYF. The CDR3 region has the DNA TGCGCCAGCAGCCAAGATACAGGGAGAGTAAACACCATATATTTT. The chain links TRBV4-1 to TRBJ1-3; the D gene is possibly TRBD1 (6 bases). The CDR3 loop spans 15 amino acids. V was shortened by 0 bases and J by 6 bases, with 12 bases between the two germline ends. Germline assignment: CDR1 MGHRA and CDR2 YSYEKL.

This clone was detected once. The V and J genes are TRBV28 and TRBJ1-3, with no clear D. The CDR3 runs to 19 residues. With 3 bases removed from V and 0 bases from J, the gap between germline ends came to 21 bases. The germline V gene has CDR1 MDHEN and CDR2 SYDVKM. The CDR3 loop is CASSFSPFEQANSGNTIYF. As DNA, the CDR3 is TGTGCCAGCAGTTTTTCCCCCTTTGAGCAGGCGAACTCTGGAAACACCATATATTTT.

This rearrangement joins TRBV9 to TRBJ2-5; 7 nucleotides line up with TRBD2. The DNA matches TRBJ2-7 better at its end, which makes the J call doubtful. Germline CDR1 reads SGDLS; CDR2 reads YYNGEE. This CDR3 spans 15 amino acids. The CDR3 sequence: CASSRLWTSSYEQYF. The CDR3 DNA reads as TGTGCCAGCAGCCGCCTTTGGACTAGCTCCTACGAGCAGTACTTC.